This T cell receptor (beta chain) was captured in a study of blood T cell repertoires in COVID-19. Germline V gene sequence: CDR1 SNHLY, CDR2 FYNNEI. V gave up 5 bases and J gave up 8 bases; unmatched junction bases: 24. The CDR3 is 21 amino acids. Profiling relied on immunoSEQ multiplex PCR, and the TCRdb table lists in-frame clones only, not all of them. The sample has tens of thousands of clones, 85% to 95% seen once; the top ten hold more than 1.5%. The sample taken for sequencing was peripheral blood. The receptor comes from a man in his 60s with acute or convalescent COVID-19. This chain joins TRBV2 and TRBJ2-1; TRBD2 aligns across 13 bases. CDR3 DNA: TGTGCCAGCAGTACCCCCGACAGGGCCCTTACTAGCGGGAGGGCGGGAGATGAGCAGTTCTTC. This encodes CASSTPDRALTSGRAGDEQFF.